These 17 T cell receptor beta chains came from one sample sequenced in a study of T cell repertoires in cytomegalovirus infection. These receptors have no known antigen. TCRdb redid the calling of the reads with MiXCR, one entry per CDR3 protein. In the table there are about 890,000 distinct CDR3 sequences, about a third of which are singletons. The starting material was cultured CD8+ T cells from PBMCs, obtained from culture after CMV antigen stimulation. The source of these receptors is a human donor in good health (CMV status not recorded). Some clones in this sample may be carry-over from other donors' samples.

The sample holds many counts of this clonotype. The chain carries TRBV7-8 and TRBJ1-5; D is perhaps TRBD1 (5 bases). The CDR3 is 14 amino acids. Trimming took 5 bases from V and 5 from J, leaving 13 bases between them. The germline V gene has CDR1 SGHVS and CDR2 FQNEAQ. CDR3 DNA sequence: TGTGCCAGCAGCCCGGCCGGGACCTATCAGCCCCAGCATTTT. Translation: CASSPAGTYQPQHF.

This clonotype is a singleton in its sample. CDR3 in DNA: TGTGCCAGCGTCTCGGCACGTTACAATGAGCAGTTCTTC. It specifies CASVSARYNEQFF. The chain couples TRBV7-3 to TRBJ2-1; no definite D call. The germline gives CDR1 SGHTA, CDR2 FQGTGA. The CDR3 totals 13 residues. Trimming took 8 bases from V and 4 from J, leaving 12 bases between them.

This chain uses TRBV19 with TRBJ1-1; a possible D gene is TRBD1 (5 bases). CDR1 and CDR2 (germline): LNHDA, SQIVND (reference sequence). CDR3 length: 15 amino acids. Between the trimmed V and J ends, which lost 4 bases and 5 bases, there was a span of 17 bases. The CDR3 loop reads CASSTTTALRTEAFF. Written as DNA, the CDR3 is TGTGCCAGTAGTACGACGACAGCCCTGCGAACTGAAGCTTTCTTT.

This clonotype was picked up a small number of times. The CDR3 is CASSLRDRVFYNEQFF. The CDR3 DNA is TGTGCCAGCAGTCTTCGGGACAGGGTTTTTTACAATGAGCAGTTCTTC. V is TRBV12-3 or TRBV12-4 and J is TRBJ2-1; 9 bases map to TRBD1. This CDR3 comprises 16 residues. V lost 5 bases and J lost 4; bases outside the gene matches: 9.

This clonotype showed up just once. A junction boundary mismatches the germline segment, possibly from a read error. The chain joins TRBV15 to TRBJ1-5; a possible D gene is TRBD1 (5 bases). The germline V gene encodes CDR1 LNHNV and CDR2 YYDKDF (reference sequence). There are 14 residues in the CDR3. The CDR3 DNA reads TGTGCCTCCAGCAGAGAAGGGGCTAATCAGCCCCAGCATTTT. Its protein is CASSREGANQPQHF. The entire variable domain, with the rest obtained from reference TRBV15 and TRBJ1-5, is as follows: DAMVIQNPRYQVTQFGKPVTLSCSQTLNHNVMYWYQQKSSQAPKLLFHYYDKDFNNEADTPDNFQSRRPNTSFCFLDIRSPGLGDTAMYLCASSREGANQPQHFGDGTRLSIL.

This chain connects TRBV27 to TRBJ1-5; D is ambiguous. The CDR3 sequence is 13 residues long. The ends were cut back, 5 bases at V and 5 bases at J, with 10 bases in the middle. Per the germline V gene, CDR1 is MNHEY and CDR2 is SMNVEV (reference sequence). The CDR3 spells CASSRRSDQPQHF. The CDR3 region has the DNA TGTGCCAGCAGTCGGCGGTCTGATCAGCCCCAGCATTTT.

This clonotype was observed a single time. The gene calls are TRBV5-6 and TRBJ1-5; 8 bases are shared with TRBD1. Per the germline V gene, CDR1 is SGHDT and CDR2 is YYEEEE. This CDR3 is built from 15 residues. Trimming removed 5 bases from V and 1 base from J; junction bases left unmatched: 5. CDR3 sequence (DNA): TGTGCCAGCAGTACAGGGGGTTCGAGCAATCAGCCCCAGCATTTT. Translating it yields CASSTGGSSNQPQHF.

This clonotype has just a few counts. The chain links TRBV24-1 to TRBJ2-3, with TRBD2 matching 9 bases. After removal of 4 bases from V and 4 bases from J, the junction contained 8 bases not matched to a gene. The CDR3 runs 16 residues. The germline V gene has CDR1 KGHDR and CDR2 SFDVKD. The CDR3 DNA sequence: TGTGCCACCAGTGACCCTGGGGCGGGGGGGCCAGATACGCAGTATTTT. This sequence encodes CATSDPGAGGPDTQYF.

This clonotype has only a few counts. This chain joins TRBV7-6 and TRBJ2-7; a possible D gene is TRBD1 (5 bases). Looked up from germline, CDR1 is SGHVS and CDR2 is FNYEAQ. The CDR3 is 14 amino acids. Trimming removed 2 bases at V and 1 base at J, with 9 bases between. Here the CDR3 DNA reads TGTGCCAGCAGCTTATTTCCAGGGTCCTACGAGCAGTACTTC. This translates into CASSLFPGSYEQYF.

The table lists this clonotype with a few counts. This sequence joins TRBV6-6 and TRBJ2-3, with D possibly called TRBD1 or TRBD2 (5 bases each). Germline V gene data show CDR1 as MNHNY and CDR2 as SVGAGI (reference sequence). Trimming shortened V by 3 bases and J by 2 bases, and 18 bases separated the two germline ends. CDR3 size: 17 residues. This CDR3 reads CASSYLGPLSNTDTQYF. The CDR3 region has the DNA TGTGCCAGCAGTTATTTGGGACCACTGAGTAACACAGATACGCAGTATTTT.

V gene TRBV9 combines with J gene TRBJ2-4, with TRBD2 matching over 11 bases. Losses at the gene ends were 2 bases for V and 7 bases for J; bases not matched to a gene: 5. Per germline, CDR1 SGDLS and CDR2 YYNGEE. This CDR3 contains 15 residues. CDR3 amino acids: CASSVFSGGANIQYF. The CDR3 DNA reads as TGTGCCAGCAGCGTTTTTAGCGGGGGGGCGAACATTCAGTACTTC. Full variable domain (rest looked up from reference TRBV9 and TRBJ2-4): DSGVTQTPKHLITATGQRVTLRCSPRSGDLSVYWYQQSLDQGLQFLIQYYNGEERAKGNILERFSAQQFPDLHSELNLSSLELGDSALYFCASSVFSGGANIQYFGAGTRLSVL.

The CDR3 protein is CASCRDGSATNEKLFF. The DNA of the CDR3 is TGTGCCAGCTGCCGGGATGGTAGTGCAACTAATGAAAAACTGTTTTTT. The rearrangement uses TRBV6-8 and TRBJ1-4; D is uncertain. Germline V gives CDR1 MNHGY, CDR2 SAAAGT. V lost 8 bases, J lost 0 bases, and 16 bases lay in between. There are 16 residues in the CDR3.

The chain is built from TRBV7-6 and TRBJ2-1; 16 nucleotides align to TRBD2. Trimming cost V 6 bases and J 3 bases; bases outside gene matches: 8. The CDR3 covers 18 residues. The germline V gene has CDR1 SGHVS and CDR2 FNYEAQ. Here the CDR3 DNA reads TGTGCCAGCAGTTACGGGACTAGCGGGGGGGCCGGCTACAATGAGCAGTTCTTC. This sequence encodes CASSYGTSGGAGYNEQFF.

This clonotype was observed a handful of times. The gene calls are TRBV9 and TRBJ1-5; maybe TRBD1 (5 bases). The V gene lost 1 base and the J gene lost 3 bases, with 11 bases spanning the gap. CDR3 length equals 15 residues. From germline, CDR1 is SGDLS and CDR2 YYNGEE. The CDR3 DNA follows: TGTGCCAGCAGCGTATCTCAGGGATTCAATCAGCCCCAGCATTTT. Encoded protein: CASSVSQGFNQPQHF.

This clonotype was seen a few times. The J gene is TRBJ1-1, the V gene TRBV6-5; D remains unclear. Germline-derived CDR1 and CDR2 are MNHEY and SVGAGI. V lost 2 bases to trimming and J lost 1 base, with 8 bases between them. The CDR3 covers 14 residues. In DNA form, the CDR3 reads TGTGCCAGCAGTTACGAGGTAACGAACACTGAAGCTTTCTTT. Translation: CASSYEVTNTEAFF.

V and J are TRBV7-9 and TRBJ1-2; D unresolved. V gave up 5 bases and J gave up 6 bases, with 7 bases separating them. Germline V gene lookup returns CDR1 SEHNR and CDR2 FQNEAQ (reference sequence). This CDR3 contains 11 residues. CDR3 coding DNA: TGTGCCAGCAGCAAGTTTAATGGCTACACCTTC. Amino acids: CASSKFNGYTF.

The V and J genes are TRBV6-2 or TRBV6-3 and TRBJ1-1; D perhaps matches TRBD1 (5 bases). Between the trimmed V and J ends, which lost 2 bases and 3 bases, there was a span of 10 bases. This CDR3 region has 14 residues. CDR1 and CDR2 from the germline V gene are MNHEY and SVGEGT. Here the CDR3 reads CASSYVRGYTEAFF. CDR3 in DNA: TGTGCCAGCAGTTACGTCCGGGGGTACACTGAAGCTTTCTTT.